One and the same sample provided the 13 T cell receptor beta chains below, sequenced in a study of shared T cell receptors in the human thymus. Assay used: immunoSEQ multiplex PCR; TCRdb lists only in-frame clones, some missing. Seen here are 550,000 to 800,000 clones, 70% to 90% observed once, and the top ten hold more than 0.008%. This same sample was also part of a study on human thymus T cells.

Sequenced material: thymocytes. All receptors come from a girl under three years old with a congenital heart defect.

This clone occurred once. The chain employs TRBV4-1 and TRBJ2-1, with TRBD2 as a possible D gene (5 bases). The CDR3 contains 15 residues. Per the germline V gene, CDR1 is MGHRA and CDR2 is YSYEKL. V was cut by 1 base and J by 4 bases, with 11 bases left in between. The CDR3 DNA is TGCGCCAGCAGCCAAGTTCGGCTAGCTTACAATGAGCAGTTCTTC. Translation gives CASSQVRLAYNEQFF.

The rearrangement links TRBV7-9 to TRBJ2-1, with TRBD1 matching over 10 bases. Germline V gives CDR1 SEHNR, CDR2 FQNEAQ (reference sequence). This CDR3 region has 14 residues. J was trimmed by 9 bases and V by 3 bases; bases with no gene match: 5. DNA of the CDR3: TGTGCCAGCAGCTTTGGGACAGGGGAGGGTGAGCAGTTCTTC. Amino acids: CASSFGTGEGEQFF.

The chain employs TRBV6-5 and TRBJ2-7; D might be TRBD1 (6 bases). Germline V CDR1 and CDR2: MNHEY, SVGAGI. Trimming removed 4 bases from V and 2 bases from J, with 9 bases in between. CDR3 size: 13 residues. CDR3 coding DNA: TGTGCCAGCAGTTCCAACAGGGCCTACGAGCAGTACTTC. This codes for CASSSNRAYEQYF.

In its sample, this clone was seen once. The V and J genes are TRBV29-1 and TRBJ2-5; D is uncertain. The V gene lost 3 bases and the J gene lost 5 bases, with 10 bases spanning the gap. This CDR3 comprises 12 residues. Germline CDR1 SQVTM, CDR2 ANQGSEA. The CDR3 region has the DNA TGCAGCGTTGAGCTAGTTAGGGAGACCCAGTACTTC. Its protein product is CSVELVRETQYF.

The chain has TRBV28 and TRBJ1-4; 9 bases align to TRBD1. The germline V gene encodes CDR1 MDHEN and CDR2 SYDVKM. The trim removed 6 bases at V and 4 bases at J, leaving 3 bases unmatched. There are 14 residues in the CDR3. The CDR3 is CASSVTGGNEKLFF. For the CDR3, the DNA is TGTGCCAGCAGCGTGACAGGGGGTAATGAAAAACTGTTTTTT.

The chain uses TRBV10-3 and TRBJ1-1, with D maybe TRBD1 (6 bases). This CDR3 is built from 15 residues. Deletions cut 7 bases from V and 1 base from J, with 16 bases between. Germline V lookup: CDR1 ENHRY, CDR2 SYGVKD. CDR3 nucleotides: TGTGCCATCAAACCGAACAGGGTCACGAACACTGAAGCTTTCTTT. Translating gives CAIKPNRVTNTEAFF.

This sequence joins TRBV5-1 and TRBJ1-4; D uncertain. Germline lookup yields CDR1 SGHRS and CDR2 YFSETQ. The CDR3 consists of 15 residues. Trimming removed 0 bases at V and 5 bases at J, with 11 bases between. CDR3 in amino acids: CASSLAVRPNEKLFF. The CDR3 DNA reads as TGCGCCAGCAGCTTGGCCGTCAGGCCCAATGAAAAACTGTTTTTT. Looking up the rest from reference TRBV5-1 and TRBJ1-4 gives the full variable domain: KAGVTQTPRYLIKTRGQQVTLSCSPISGHRSVSWYQQTPGQGLQFLFEYFSETQRNKGNFPGRFSGRQFSNSRSEMNVSTLELGDSALYLCASSLAVRPNEKLFFGSGTQLSVL.

This rearrangement joins TRBV27 to TRBJ2-3; maybe TRBD2 (6 bases). Trimming stripped 7 bases from V and 0 bases from J, with 14 bases between. The CDR3 is 15 amino acids. CDR1 and CDR2 (germline): MNHEY, SMNVEV (reference sequence). CDR3 in DNA: TGTGCCAGCACCGGGGGAGGAGCTAGCACAGATACGCAGTATTTT. Protein: CASTGGGASTDTQYF.

The CDR3 nucleotides read TGTGCCAGCAGCAAAGGACAGGCTATAACAGCAACTAATGAAAAACTGTTTTTT. This sequence encodes CASSKGQAITATNEKLFF. The chain has TRBV27 and TRBJ1-4, with 7 bases fitting TRBD1. The CDR3 has 18 residues. V dropped 6 bases and J dropped 0; count of bases not matched to a gene: 13. Germline assignment: CDR1 MNHEY and CDR2 SMNVEV (reference sequence).

The J gene is TRBJ1-3, the V gene TRBV12-5; D gene uncertain. Trimming removed 0 bases from V and 0 bases from J, with 15 bases in between. There are 18 residues in the CDR3. The germline gives CDR1 LGHNT, CDR2 FRNRAP. The CDR3 region has the DNA TGTGCTAGTGGTTTGGTGACCCCGGCCACAGACTCTGGAAACACCATATATTTT. Its protein is CASGLVTPATDSGNTIYF. The whole variable domain, remainder taken from reference TRBV12-5 and TRBJ1-3, is DARVTQTPRHKVTEMGQEVTMRCQPILGHNTVFWYRQTMMQGLELLAYFRNRAPLDDSGMPKDRFSAEMPDATLATLKIQPSEPRDSAVYFCASGLVTPATDSGNTIYFGEGSWLTVV.

V is TRBV28 and J is TRBJ2-4, with D possibly TRBD1 on 8 matching bases. Trimming pared 6 bases from V and 0 bases from J, leaving 24 bases between. The CDR3 has 19 residues. The germline gives CDR1 MDHEN, CDR2 SYDVKM. Here the CDR3 reads CASRPAGQVLCLAKNIQYF. In DNA, the CDR3 is TGTGCCAGCAGACCAGCGGGACAGGTGTTATGTCTAGCCAAAAACATTCAGTACTTC.

This clone was picked up a small number of times. The V and J genes are TRBV11-2 and TRBJ1-2; D gene unclear. Trimming shortened V by 5 bases and J by 8 bases, and 15 bases separated the two germline ends. CDR3 length: 13 residues. The germline V gene encodes CDR1 SGHAT and CDR2 FQNNGV. Written as DNA, the CDR3 is TGTGCCAGCAGCACCCCGGGAATATTGGGCTACACCTTC. Its protein product is CASSTPGILGYTF.

V is TRBV18 and J is TRBJ1-1, with a weak D call TRBD1 (6 bases). The CDR3 is 15 residues long. Germline V gene sequence: CDR1 KGHSH, CDR2 LQKENI. Trimming removed 6 bases at V and 3 bases at J, with 17 bases between. The CDR3, as DNA: TGTGCCAGCTCGGCTCGTAGGGGGTACGACACTGAAGCTTTCTTT. Its protein product is CASSARRGYDTEAFF.